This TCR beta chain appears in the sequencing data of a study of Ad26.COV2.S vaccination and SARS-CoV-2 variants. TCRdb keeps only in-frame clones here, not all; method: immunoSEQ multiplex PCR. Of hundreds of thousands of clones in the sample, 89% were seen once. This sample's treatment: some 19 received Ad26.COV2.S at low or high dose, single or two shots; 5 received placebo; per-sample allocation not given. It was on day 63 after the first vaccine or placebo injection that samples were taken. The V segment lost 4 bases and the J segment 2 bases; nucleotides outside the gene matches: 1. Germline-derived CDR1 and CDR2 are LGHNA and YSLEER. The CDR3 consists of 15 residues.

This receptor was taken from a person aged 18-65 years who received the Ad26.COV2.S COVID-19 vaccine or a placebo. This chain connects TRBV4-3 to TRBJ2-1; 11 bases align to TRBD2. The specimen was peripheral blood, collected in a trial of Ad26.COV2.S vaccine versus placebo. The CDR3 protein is CASSPGLAAYNEQFF. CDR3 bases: TGCGCCAGCAGCCCGGGACTAGCGGCCTACAATGAGCAGTTCTTC.